This TCR beta chain originates from a study of OX40 agonist ivuxolimab in advanced cancers. Generated by immunoSEQ multiplex PCR, the TCRdb table keeps only in-frame clones and is missing some. The table records tens of thousands of clones, about four fifths of them present only once. Remarks on this clone: Relative to the germline gene, one junction end is altered; a read error may explain this.

Germline CDR1 is MDHEN and CDR2 is SYDVKM. CDR3 length: 13 residues. The chain employs TRBV28 and TRBJ2-2; TRBD2 aligns across 7 bases. The TCR originated in an adult with an advanced solid tumor such as melanoma, head and neck, liver or kidney cancer. The source material was CD4+ or CD8+ T cells sorted from blood, sampled in a trial of the OX40 agonist ivuxolimab. The CDR3 sequence is CAAGREGTGELFF. Written as DNA, the CDR3 is TGCGCAGCGGGTAGGGAGGGCACCGGGGAGCTGTTTTTT.